These T cell receptor beta chains were read from a single sample in a study of shared clonotypes between healthy human individuals. TCRdb's copy holds only in-frame clones and misses some; the assay was immunoSEQ multiplex PCR. The sample has about 1.5 million clones, approximately 98% seen once; the top ten hold roughly 0.42%. Sequenced input: naive CD4+ T cells sorted from blood. The receptors stem from a man under 40 in good health. Each CDR3 is given with its conserved first and last residue. D genes are given only for firm matches. Clone size is given for some rows only: seen once, a few or many times, or a class if the clone is expanded.

>TRBV29-1|-|TRBD2|TRBJ2-2|14
TGCAGCGTTAAAGCGGGAGCGAACACCGGGGAGCTGTTTTTT
CSVKAGANTGELFF
>TRBV10-3|-|TRBD1|TRBJ2-7|15
TGTGCCATCAGTGAGGGGGACAGGGGCTCCTACGAGCAGTACTTC
CAISEGDRGSYEQYF
>TRBV4-2|-|TRBD2|TRBJ2-1|18
TGTGCCAGCAGCCAAGTGGGCCGACTAGCGGGAGCCTACAATGAGCAGTTCTTC
CASSQVGRLAGAYNEQFF
>TRBV29-1|-|TRBD2|TRBJ2-1|15
TGCAGCGTTGGGAGTAGCGGGAGGGAGGCGGGTGAGCAGTTCTTC
CSVGSSGREAGEQFF
>TRBV5-1|-|-|TRBJ2-1|15
TGCGCCAGCAGCTTGTACCGGGGGCGAAACAATGAGCAGTTCTTC
CASSLYRGRNNEQFF
>TRBV5-1|-|-|TRBJ2-7|18
TGCGCCAGCAGCTTGAGGGGTTCGGGCGCCAGTTTTTCCTACGAGCAGTACTTC
CASSLRGSGASFSYEQYF
>TRBV5-1|once|TRBD2|TRBJ2-7|14
TGCGCCAGCAGCTGGGACGGGACTATCTACGAGCAGTACTTC
CASSWDGTIYEQYF
>TRBV10-3|-|-|TRBJ2-7|14
TGTGCCATCAGTGCCACCAGCGTTTCCTACGAGCAGTACTTC
CAISATSVSYEQYF
>TRBV28|-|-|TRBJ2-7|12
TGTGCCAGCAGTTTCCTTGCCTACGAGCAGTACTTC
CASSFLAYEQYF
>TRBV5-1|-|-|TRBJ1-2|13
TGCGCCAGCAGCTTGCGGAGGGACCATGGCTACACCTTC
CASSLRRDHGYTF
>TRBV5-4|-|TRBD1|TRBJ2-1|15
TGTGCCAGCAGCTTAAAGGACAGGCACTACAATGAGCAGTTCTTC
CASSLKDRHYNEQFF
>TRBV29-1|-|-|TRBJ2-7|12
TGCAGCGTTGCAGAGGGCCTCTACGAGCAGTACTTC
CSVAEGLYEQYF
>TRBV5-1|-|TRBD2|TRBJ2-1|15
TGCGCCAGCAGCTTTAGAGCGGGAGGCATGAATGAGCAGTTCTTC
CASSFRAGGMNEQFF
>TRBV6-6|-|-|TRBJ2-1|15
TGTGCCAGCAGTTCCCGACAGGACTTATACAATGAGCAGTTCTTC
CASSSRQDLYNEQFF
>TRBV5-1|-|-|TRBJ2-5|18
TGCGCCAGCAGCTTGGCCAGAAGCGGGTCCGGATTGGGGGAGACCCAGTACTTC
CASSLARSGSGLGETQYF
>TRBV9|-|-|TRBJ1-1|14
TGTGCCAGCAGCGTGGGGACGGTGAACACTGAAGCTTTCTTT
CASSVGTVNTEAFF
>TRBV9|-|-|TRBJ1-1|15
TGTGCCAGCAGCGTAGATCCAAGGGGGGACACTGAAGCTTTCTTT
CASSVDPRGDTEAFF
>TRBV9|once|TRBD2|TRBJ2-1|14
TGTGCCAGCAGCGTCAGCGGGAGTTTGAGTGAGCAGTTCTTC
CASSVSGSLSEQFF
>TRBV5-1|-|TRBD1|TRBJ1-2|14
TGCGCCAGCAGTCCGGGACAGCCTAACTATGGCTACACCTTC
CASSPGQPNYGYTF
>TRBV19|-|-|TRBJ1-1|13
TGTGCCAGTAGTGAGGGGTTGAACACTGAAGCTTTCTTT
CASSEGLNTEAFF
>TRBV28|-|-|TRBJ1-1|16
TGTGCCAGCAGTTTAGGGCCTAACGCCGCTAACACTGAAGCTTTCTTT
CASSLGPNAANTEAFF
>TRBV18|-|TRBD2|TRBJ2-3|15
TGTGCCAGCTCGACCAGGGCGGGAGGCACAGATACGCAGTATTTT
CASSTRAGGTDTQYF
>TRBV5-1|-|-|TRBJ2-1|15
TGCGCCAGCAGCTTGGCACTCGTCTCCTACAATGAGCAGTTCTTC
CASSLALVSYNEQFF
>TRBV7-9|once|TRBD2|TRBJ2-3|16
TGTGCCAGCAGCCTCGGACTAGCGGGTAGCACAGATACGCAGTATTTT
CASSLGLAGSTDTQYF
>TRBV7-3|-|TRBD2|TRBJ2-1|16
TGTGCCAGCAGCTCCTTAGCGGGTATACTCCACAATGAGCAGTTCTTC
CASSSLAGILHNEQFF
>TRBV5-6|-|-|TRBJ2-7|14
TGTGCCAGCAGCTCTCGGGACATCACCTACGAGCAGTACTTC
CASSSRDITYEQYF
>TRBV18|-|-|TRBJ2-4|14
TGTGCCAGCTCACCACTTGGACGGGAGAACATTCAGTACTTC
CASSPLGRENIQYF
>TRBV10-3|-|-|TRBJ2-7|15
TGTGCCATCAGCCGCCAGGGGTTAAGGGCCTACGAGCAGTACTTC
CAISRQGLRAYEQYF
>TRBV5-5|-|-|TRBJ1-5|13
TGTGCCAGCAGCTTGTTGTTGAATCAGCCCCAGCATTTT
CASSLLLNQPQHF
>TRBV4-3|-|TRBD2|TRBJ2-1|16
TGCGCCAGCAGCCAAGCGATCCAGCGGGAATACAATGAGCAGTTCTTC
CASSQAIQREYNEQFF
>TRBV5-1|-|-|TRBJ2-2|14
TGCGCCAGCAGCTTGGTCCACGGGACCGGGGAGCTGTTTTTT
CASSLVHGTGELFF
>TRBV5-1|-|TRBD1|TRBJ2-5|14
TGCGCCAGCGCACCCTCAGGGGGCCAAGAGACCCAGTACTTC
CASAPSGGQETQYF
>TRBV6-6|-|-|TRBJ1-5|16
TGTGCCAGCTTCTTAGTCCAGGATTTAGGCAATCAGCCCCAGCATTTT
CASFLVQDLGNQPQHF
>TRBV19|-|-|TRBJ1-5|13
TGTGCCAGTAGTTCTTCCAACTATCAGCCCCAGCATTTT
CASSSSNYQPQHF
>TRBV6-1|-|TRBD2|TRBJ2-7|15
TGTGCCAGCAGTGCGGGGACTAGCGGGCCCTACGAGCAGTACTTC
CASSAGTSGPYEQYF
>TRBV18|-|TRBD1|TRBJ1-3|14
TGTGCCAGCTCACTCGGACAGGGTGGAAACACCATATATTTT
CASSLGQGGNTIYF
>TRBV19|-|-|TRBJ2-7|16
TGTGCCAGTAGTACGAATGGGGGTCCCCCTTACTACGAGCAGTACTTC
CASSTNGGPPYYEQYF
>TRBV9|-|-|TRBJ1-3|14
TGTGCCAGCAGCGTAGTCGGGGATGGAAACACCATATATTTT
CASSVVGDGNTIYF
>TRBV27|-|TRBD1|TRBJ1-4|12
TGTGCCAGCAGTTGGGACAGGGAAAAACTGTTTTTT
CASSWDREKLFF
>TRBV19|-|-|TRBJ2-7|13
TGTGCCAGTAGTCTTAACCGTCCGGGGGAGCAGTACTTC
CASSLNRPGEQYF
>TRBV11-2|-|TRBD2|TRBJ2-4|19
TGTGCCAGCAGCTTGTCTAGCGGGTACAACATAGTGGCCAAAAACATTCAGTACTTC
CASSLSSGYNIVAKNIQYF
>TRBV2|-|-|TRBJ2-1|12
TGTGCCAGCAGTGGGAGGGGGAATGAGCAGTTCTTC
CASSGRGNEQFF
>TRBV5-6|once|-|TRBJ2-3|15
TGTGCCAGCAGCCCCCAGCCGGGTAGCACAGATACGCAGTATTTT
CASSPQPGSTDTQYF
>TRBV18|-|-|TRBJ1-1|12
TGTGCCAGCTCACCACTGGACCAAGGGGCTTTCTTT
CASSPLDQGAFF
>TRBV7-9|-|TRBD1|TRBJ2-2|15
TGTGCCAGCAGCTTAGGACAGGGGGGAACCGGGGAGCTGTTTTTT
CASSLGQGGTGELFF
>TRBV9|-|TRBD2|TRBJ2-1|15
TGTGCCAGCAGCGTCGGGGGGAGTGGTTACAATGAGCAGTTCTTC
CASSVGGSGYNEQFF
>TRBV9|-|TRBD1|TRBJ2-2|17
TGTGCCAGCAGCGCGAAAATGGGGACAGGGGTCACCGGGGAGCTGTTTTTT
CASSAKMGTGVTGELFF
>TRBV9|-|TRBD1|TRBJ1-4|13
TGTGCCAGCAGCTTAGGGACAGGGGAAAAACTGTTTTTT
CASSLGTGEKLFF
>TRBV5-1|-|-|TRBJ1-3|16
TGCGCCAGCAGTGTGGAGGGGAATTTACTGGGAAACACCATATATTTT
CASSVEGNLLGNTIYF
>TRBV10-1|-|-|TRBJ2-7|15
TGCGCCAGCAGTGAGTCTGGACCCCCAATGGACGAGCAGTACTTC
CASSESGPPMDEQYF
>TRBV6-5|-|-|TRBJ1-5|14
TGTGCCAGCACCACAGGGTTGGGAGATCAGCCCCAGCATTTT
CASTTGLGDQPQHF